The T cell receptor (beta chain) described here comes from a study of OX40 agonist ivuxolimab in advanced cancers. At the level of the study: An anti-OX40 (CD134) antibody with agonistic activity, ivuxolimab, was administered to patients.

A remark on this clone: Its target is not known.

Findings and limits, study-wide: CD8+ T cells showed, on average, more clonal expansion than CD4+ cells. At 0.1 to 3.0 mg/kg, CD4+ and CD8+ blood T cells expanded clonally by week 6.

Clones were read by immunoSEQ multiplex PCR, and TCRdb kept only the in-frame ones, dropping some. This table holds about 100,000 clones, 89% found once. The timepoints at which blood was sampled were baseline, cycle 4 day 1, and cycle 7 day 1. Germline assignment: CDR1 SGDLS and CDR2 YYNGEE. V trimming: 3 bases; J trimming: 3 bases; junction bases outside the gene matches: 3. CDR3 length: 15 residues. The receptor was isolated from an adult with an advanced solid tumor such as melanoma, head and neck, liver or kidney cancer. The sample here was CD4+ or CD8+ T cells sorted from blood, taken in a trial of the OX40 agonist ivuxolimab. The chain uses TRBV9 and TRBJ1-4; 9 bases are shared with TRBD1. In nucleotides, the CDR3 is TGTGCCAGCAGCGAGCGGACAGGGGCTAATGAAAAACTGTTTTTT. Encoded protein: CASSERTGANEKLFF.